A selection of T cell receptor beta chains follows, all from one sample in a study of patients and donors after allogeneic stem cell transplantation. TCRdb re-called the RT-PCR reads through MiXCR, storing one row per CDR3 protein. The table records about 400,000 distinct CDR3 sequences, more than 15% of them present only once. What was sequenced was blood, either unsorted or a sorted T cell fraction (not recorded which). These receptors all stem from a human donor who was either an allogeneic HSCT recipient or a stem cell or donor lymphocyte infusion donor (not recorded which). It is not recorded whose cells these are; they may come from a transplant donor. Both conserved end residues are part of each CDR3. D genes are given only for firm matches. A row's size may be missing; if present it is once, few, many or a size class.

size	D	V	J	DNA	CDR3
few	NA	TRBV6-1	TRBJ1-3	TGTGCCAGCAGAGCCGGACGCTCTGGAAACACCATATATTTT	CASRAGRSGNTIYF
few	TRBD1	TRBV5-1	TRBJ2-4	TGCGCCAGCAGCTTGGAGGGACAGCTAGCCAAAAACATTCAGTACTTC	CASSLEGQLAKNIQYF
NA	NA	TRBV12-3/TRBV12-4	TRBJ2-5	TGTGCCAGCAGTTTAGATGCAGGCTCCCAAGAGACCCAGTACTTC	CASSLDAGSQETQYF
many	NA	TRBV29-1	TRBJ1-1	TGCAGCGTTGGTAGGAGGACTGAAGCTTTCTTT	CSVGRRTEAFF
many	NA	TRBV12-3/TRBV12-4	TRBJ1-2	TGTGCCAGCAGCCTTAAGGGTGGTGGCTACACCTTC	CASSLKGGGYTF
NA	TRBD1	TRBV5-6	TRBJ2-7	TGTGCCAGCAGCTTGGGGACAGGGTTCAACGAGCAGTACTTC	CASSLGTGFNEQYF
few	NA	TRBV20-1	TRBJ2-5	TGCAGTGCTAGTCTCGGTGAGACCCAGTACTTC	CSASLGETQYF
NA	NA	TRBV27	TRBJ2-3	TGTGCCAGCAGTCCGAGGATTGGTACAGATACGCAGTATTTT	CASSPRIGTDTQYF
few	TRBD1	TRBV19	TRBJ2-1	TGTGCCAGTAGTATAGATTACAGGGGGCTCTACAATGAGCAGTTCTTC	CASSIDYRGLYNEQFF
few	NA	TRBV5-1	TRBJ2-7	TGCGCCAGCAGCCACTCATCAAAAAACAGGGCCTACGAGCAGTACTTC	CASSHSSKNRAYEQYF
NA	NA	TRBV4-3	TRBJ1-1	TGCGCCAGCAGCCAAGATATGGGGATTTTGAACACTGAAGCTTTCTTT	CASSQDMGILNTEAFF
NA	NA	TRBV5-1	TRBJ1-2	TGCGCCAGCAACAGCTTCGGGGGGTCCTATGGCTACACCTTC	CASNSFGGSYGYTF
NA	NA	TRBV7-6	TRBJ2-5	TGTGCCAGCAGCTCGAGACGGATCCAAGAGACCCAGTACTTC	CASSSRRIQETQYF
few	TRBD2	TRBV6-1	TRBJ2-2	TGTGCCAGCTCGCTAGCGGGACTCACGAGGGGTAGCACCGGGGAGCTGTTTTTT	CASSLAGLTRGSTGELFF
NA	NA	TRBV7-9	TRBJ2-3	TGTGCCAGCAGACCGACTCGAACCGGGGTAGATACGCAGTATTTT	CASRPTRTGVDTQYF
NA	NA	TRBV4-2	TRBJ1-5	TGTGCCAGCAGCCAAGGGGGTAGGAGCAATCAGCCCCAGCATTTT	CASSQGGRSNQPQHF
NA	NA	TRBV9	TRBJ2-1	TGTGCCAGCAGCTCCGGGACCCCTGGGAGAAATGAGCAGTTCTTC	CASSSGTPGRNEQFF
NA	TRBD1	TRBV18	TRBJ1-5	TGTGCCAGCTCACCACTAAGAGGACAGGGGTTGATTCAGCCCCAGCATTTT	CASSPLRGQGLIQPQHF
NA	NA	TRBV5-5	TRBJ2-2	TGTGCCAGCAGCCCCAGAGGACATTCCTCCGGGGAGCTGTTTTTT	CASSPRGHSSGELFF
NA	NA	TRBV4-1	TRBJ2-2	TGCGCCAGCAGCCAACCCACAACCGGGGAGCTGTTTTTT	CASSQPTTGELFF
NA	NA	TRBV11-2	TRBJ2-1	TGTGCCAGCAGCCAGACCGGGACCTACAATGAGCAGTTCTTC	CASSQTGTYNEQFF